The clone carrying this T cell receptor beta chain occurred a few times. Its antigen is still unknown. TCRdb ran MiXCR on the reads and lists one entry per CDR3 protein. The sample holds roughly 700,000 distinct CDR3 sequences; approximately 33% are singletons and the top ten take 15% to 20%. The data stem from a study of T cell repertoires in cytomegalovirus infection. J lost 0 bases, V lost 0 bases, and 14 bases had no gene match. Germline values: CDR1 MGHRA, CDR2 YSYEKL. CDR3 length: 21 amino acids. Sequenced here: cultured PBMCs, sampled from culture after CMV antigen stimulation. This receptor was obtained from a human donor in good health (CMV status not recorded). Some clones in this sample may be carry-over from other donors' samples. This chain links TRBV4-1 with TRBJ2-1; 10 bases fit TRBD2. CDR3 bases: TGCGCCAGCAGCCAAGAGGGGGGTTTAGCGGGAGGTTACAGCTCCTACAATGAGCAGTTCTTC. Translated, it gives CASSQEGGLAGGYSSYNEQFF.